The clone carrying this T cell receptor (beta chain) showed up just a few times. The isolated RNA, all of it, was reverse transcribed, so expressed TCRB transcripts were what got sequenced. Sequenced by immunoSEQ multiplex PCR; TCRdb stores in-frame clones only, minus some. Of almost 350,000 clones listed, around 7.6% are singletons. The data belong to a study of beta chain features in type 1 diabetes. Germline CDR1 is MNHEY and CDR2 is SVGAGI. The V end was cut by 2 bases, the J end by 8 bases, with 10 bases between. The CDR3 sequence is 13 residues long. This receptor was taken from a woman younger than 30 in good health. The rearrangement uses TRBV6-5 and TRBJ2-1; no definite D call. The sequenced sample consisted of central memory CD4+ T cells from blood. The CDR3 spells CASSYEKWHEQFF. CDR3 sequence (DNA): TGTGCCAGCAGTTACGAAAAGTGGCATGAGCAGTTCTTC.